Reported below is one T cell receptor (beta chain). In this sample, this clone turned up once. Its antigen specificity is not known. No per-base quality is available; no much larger clone lies one base away. These data come from a study of T cell responses to AZD1222 COVID-19 vaccine (dated by TCRdb to about 2021). Regarding the complete study: TCR sequencing was performed for roughly 240 trial participants, of whom 200 to 210 were given two doses of AZD1222 and around 26 were given two doses of MenACWY control vaccine. Trial participants were enrolled into age subgroups of 18-55, 56-69 and 70-plus years, which contained roughly 150, 30 and 60 TCR-sequenced participants, respectively. The paper's findings and limits, for the study overall: Conclusions about previously exposed vaccinees are limited because only a handful of AZD1222 recipients were SARS-CoV-2 seropositive at baseline. No day 14 peak-response samples were available, so repertoires were characterized only after the peak T cell response. Most participants were white British and females outnumbered males, and the authors suggested that clonal diversity may have been underestimated. Vaccine-associated CD4 TCRs spanned the whole spike protein, with dominant responses in regions 160-218 and 743-854. The 56-69-year group was small, and its depth increase did not reach significance, likely because of low power. Reportedly, close to half of the unique spike-specific TCRs recognized epitopes lying outside the regions that are mutated in the B.1.351 and B.1.1.7 variants. A significant rise in spike-specific TCR breadth and depth was observed after two AZD1222 doses relative to day 0 and relative to MenACWY recipients.

The CDR3 covers 13 residues, taking in both the cysteine and the phenylalanine. The entry retains the CDR3 DNA only, 39 bases that are in frame from base 1. At the junction V is shortened by 0 bases and J by 5 bases, with 7 bases in between. According to the germline V gene, CDR1 reads MNHEY and CDR2 reads SVGAGI. The CDR3 regions of human TCRbeta chains were analyzed by immunosequencing. In the authors' own workflow: Repertoire TCRs were matched against a reference library of SARS-CoV-2-specific TCRs generated with the MIRA antigen-specificity platform. Breadth was defined as the fraction of unique TCRs that were SARS-CoV-2-associated, and depth was defined as the fraction of total T cells that were SARS-CoV-2-associated. Each spike-specific TCR was assigned to its reactive spike region and to a CD4 or CD8 class using the MIRA data. Log10-transformed breadth and depth values were compared by one-way ANOVA with Sidak's multiple comparisons tests. What TCRdb holds here is the immuneACCESS table cut down to in-frame rearrangements. Part of the clones is not present; checked against another copy, under half of the missing clones reflect an unresolved V gene, and the others are unexplained. V, J and clone size are those of that table, while D and trimming were read from the DNA. This sample gives approximately 74,000 clones in total; nearly 90% of them show up just once. Approximately 1.2% of the sample is in the top ten clones.

The time point label, as the study defines it: about 28 days (+/-7) after the second vaccine dose. Because spike-specific TCR depth and breadth did not differ between the two schedules, AZD1222 recipients who got a second dose at roughly 4 weeks were pooled with those who got a second dose at roughly 12 weeks. Vaccinee samples came from UK trials COV001 and COV002, including a single-blind randomized controlled phase 2/3 trial of AZD1222 (ChAdOx1 nCoV-19) in healthy adults. For TCRbeta chain sequencing, PBMC samples were collected from trial participants at day 0 and at day 28 after the second dose.

Recombination joined TRBV6-5 with TRBJ1-1; no D gene call is confident. This TCR came from an adult who received the AZD1222 COVID-19 vaccine. The specimen was peripheral blood, collected 28 days after the second AZD1222 dose. The CDR3 corresponds to CASSYSAETEAFF. The sequenced DNA: TGTGCCAGCAGTTACTCGGCTGAAACTGAAGCTTTCTTT.